The 2 T cell receptor beta chains given below trace back to one sample, sequenced in a study of blood T cell repertoires in COVID-19. The repertoire was sequenced with immunoSEQ multiplex PCR; TCRdb's copy has only in-frame clones and lacks some. The sample has about 300,000 clones, about 90% seen once. Sequencing was done on a sample of PBMCs or T cells enriched from blood (not recorded which). The receptors come from a woman in her thirties who had recovered from COVID-19.

This clone has only one observation. The chain carries TRBV7-9 and TRBJ1-1, with D perhaps matching TRBD1 (5 bases). Germline loops: CDR1 SEHNR, CDR2 FQNEAQ (reference sequence). V was clipped by 5 bases and J by 10 bases, with 14 bases between them. The length of the CDR3 is 12 residues. Here the CDR3 DNA reads TGTGCCAGCAGCGCCGCGTCGGGGGGAGCTTTCTTT. This codes for CASSAASGGAFF. The full variable domain, its missing parts supplied by reference TRBV7-9 and TRBJ1-1, is DTGVSQNPRHKITKRGQNVTFRCDPISEHNRLYWYRQTLGQGPEFLTYFQNEAQLEKSRLLSDRFSAERPKGSFSTLEIQRTEQGDSAMYLCASSAASGGAFFGQGTRLTVV.

In its sample, this clone was seen a few times. This sequence joins TRBV24-1 and TRBJ1-2; TRBD1 matches 7 bases. This CDR3 contains 14 residues. The trim removed 5 bases at V and 4 bases at J, leaving 6 bases unmatched. The germline gives CDR1 KGHDR, CDR2 SFDVKD. The DNA of the CDR3 is TGTGCCACCAGTGCCACGGACAGGCCCTATGGCTACACCTTC. Protein: CATSATDRPYGYTF.